This T cell receptor (beta chain) was profiled in a study of regulatory T cells in long-lasting Graves disease. For the study at large: To qualify as persistent, Graves' disease required over 5 years of antithyroid drugs with positive TSH receptor antibodies.

Study outcomes and limitations: Persistent disease was characterized by preferential usage of TRBV28, TRBJ1-2 and TRBJ2-5. Limited samples may have lowered accuracy. Peripheral blood was the sole material, not thyroid tissue.

V was clipped by 4 bases and J by 2 bases, with 14 bases between them. This CDR3 region has 15 residues. Germline CDR1 is SGHRS and CDR2 is YFSETQ. Time point of the sample: persistent/refractory GD, antithyroid drugs over 5 years with positive TRAb. Extracted RNA from PBMCs served as the source of the TCR library. To note about this clonotype: Its antigen is currently unknown.

Construction of the TCR beta libraries employed iRepertoire HTBI primers in conjunction with Arm-PCR of CDR3 regions. TCRdb called the multiplex PCR reads again in MiXCR, with one record for every CDR3 protein. The sample includes hundreds of thousands of distinct CDR3 sequences, around 19% of them seen just once. J is TRBJ2-3 and V is TRBV5-1, with a weak D call TRBD1 (6 bases). The TCR sequence derives from a female donor with Graves disease. The sample in question was peripheral blood mononuclear cells (PBMCs), obtained when the disease was refractory, from a patient treated with antithyroid drugs. The CDR3 region has the DNA TGCGCCAGCAGCCCCCCGGGACAACTCACAGATACGCAGTATTTT. The encoded protein is CASSPPGQLTDTQYF.